This entry features one T cell receptor (beta chain) sequence. What it binds is unknown. RNA transcripts were the template for amplifying TCR beta CDR3 regions. TCR CDR3 regions were first amplified by RT-PCR with HTBI primers. One entry per CDR3 protein results from TCRdb running MiXCR on the multiplex PCR reads. Of almost 250,000 distinct CDR3 sequences in the sample, almost 25% were seen once. This sample was included in a study of T cells in Graves' hyperthyroidism and ophthalmopathy. The CDR3 is made up of 14 amino acids. CDR1 is WNHNN, CDR2 SYGVQD, per germline (reference sequence). J gave up 4 bases and V 5 bases, and 6 bases lay outside the gene matches. Findings of the study overall: A 13 V-J model separated ophthalmopathy from stable hyperthyroidism.

The clonotype originates from a woman aged 40 to 50 with Graves' ophthalmopathy. This chain joins TRBV10-1 and TRBJ2-5; the match to TRBD2 covers 8 bases. Sample: blood. The CDR3 here is CASSREGPGETQYF. The CDR3 DNA reads as TGCGCCAGCAGTCGGGAGGGCCCGGGAGAGACCCAGTACTTC.